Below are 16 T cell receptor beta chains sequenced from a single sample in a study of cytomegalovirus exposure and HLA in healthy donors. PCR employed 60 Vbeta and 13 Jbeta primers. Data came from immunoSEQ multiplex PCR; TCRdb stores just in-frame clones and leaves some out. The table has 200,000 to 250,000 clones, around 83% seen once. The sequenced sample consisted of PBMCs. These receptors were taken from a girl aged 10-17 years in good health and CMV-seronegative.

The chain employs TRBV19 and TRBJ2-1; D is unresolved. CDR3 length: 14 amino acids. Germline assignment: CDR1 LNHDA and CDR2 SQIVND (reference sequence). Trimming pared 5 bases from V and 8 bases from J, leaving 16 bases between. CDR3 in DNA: TGTGCCAGTAGTCTACTCCTTAGCAAATATGAGCAGTTCTTC. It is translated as CASSLLLSKYEQFF.

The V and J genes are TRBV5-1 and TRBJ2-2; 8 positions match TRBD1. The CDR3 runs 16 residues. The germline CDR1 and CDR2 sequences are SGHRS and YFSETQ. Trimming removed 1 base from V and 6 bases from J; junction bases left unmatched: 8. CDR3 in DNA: TGCGCCAGCAGCTTGCTTAGGACAGGGAAAGCCGGGGAGCTGTTTTTT. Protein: CASSLLRTGKAGELFF.

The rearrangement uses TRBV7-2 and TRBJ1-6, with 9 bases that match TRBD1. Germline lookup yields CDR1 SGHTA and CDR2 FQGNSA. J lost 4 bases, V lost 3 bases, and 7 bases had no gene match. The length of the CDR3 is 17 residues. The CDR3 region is CASSFTPTGGYNSPLHF. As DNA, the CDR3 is TGTGCCAGCAGCTTCACACCGACAGGGGGTTATAATTCACCCCTCCACTTT.

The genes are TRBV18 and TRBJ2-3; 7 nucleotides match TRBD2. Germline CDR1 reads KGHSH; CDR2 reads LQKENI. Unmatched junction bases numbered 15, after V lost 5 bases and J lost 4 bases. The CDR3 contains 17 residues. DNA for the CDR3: TGTGCCAGCTCAACCAATTCCGGGCGGGGGACTCCAGATACGCAGTATTTT. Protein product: CASSTNSGRGTPDTQYF.

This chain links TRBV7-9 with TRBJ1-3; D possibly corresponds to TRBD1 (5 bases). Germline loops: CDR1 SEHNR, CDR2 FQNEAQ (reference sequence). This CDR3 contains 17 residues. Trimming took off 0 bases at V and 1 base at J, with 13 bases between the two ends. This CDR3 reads CASSLALGRTSGNTIYF. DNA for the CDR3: TGTGCCAGCAGCTTAGCGTTGGGGCGAACTTCTGGAAACACCATATATTTT.

The chain's CDR3 is CASSPRTGEGFESNYGYTF. In DNA form, the CDR3 reads TGTGCCAGCAGCCCCCGGACAGGGGAGGGATTCGAATCTAACTATGGCTACACCTTC. The rearrangement links TRBV9 to TRBJ1-2; 9 nucleotides line up with TRBD1. Germline values: CDR1 SGDLS, CDR2 YYNGEE. With 4 bases clipped from V and 0 bases from J, the junction kept 16 bases outside the gene matches. CDR3 size: 19 residues. Based on the CDR3 plus reference TRBV9 and TRBJ1-2, the full variable domain is DSGVTQTPKHLITATGQRVTLRCSPRSGDLSVYWYQQSLDQGLQFLIQYYNGEERAKGNILERFSAQQFPDLHSELNLSSLELGDSALYFCASSPRTGEGFESNYGYTFGSGTRLTVV.

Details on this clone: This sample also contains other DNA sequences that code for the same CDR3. The CDR3 is CAWSVQNYGYTF. DNA for the CDR3: TGTGCCTGGAGTGTCCAGAATTATGGCTACACCTTC. V usage is TRBV30 and J usage is TRBJ1-2; D gene uncertain. V dropped 0 bases and J dropped 5 bases, with 7 bases sitting between them. The CDR3 is 12 residues long. Germline V gives CDR1 GTSNPN, CDR2 SVGIG (reference sequence).

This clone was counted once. The CDR3 loop reads CASSAHAGTGGETQYF. CDR3 DNA sequence: TGTGCCAGCAGCGCTCACGCCGGGACAGGGGGGGAGACCCAGTACTTC. The V gene is TRBV5-4, the J gene TRBJ2-5, with 11 nucleotides matching TRBD1. With 4 bases clipped from V and 5 bases from J, the junction kept 10 bases outside the gene matches. Germline CDR1 and CDR2: SGHNT and YYREEE (reference sequence). This CDR3 comprises 16 residues.

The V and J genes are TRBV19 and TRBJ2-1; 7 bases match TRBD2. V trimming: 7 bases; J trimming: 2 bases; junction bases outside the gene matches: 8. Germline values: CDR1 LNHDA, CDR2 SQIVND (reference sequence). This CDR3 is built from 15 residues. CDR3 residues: CASTKGRGTYNEQFF. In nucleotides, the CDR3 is TGTGCCAGTACCAAGGGGCGGGGGACCTACAATGAGCAGTTCTTC.

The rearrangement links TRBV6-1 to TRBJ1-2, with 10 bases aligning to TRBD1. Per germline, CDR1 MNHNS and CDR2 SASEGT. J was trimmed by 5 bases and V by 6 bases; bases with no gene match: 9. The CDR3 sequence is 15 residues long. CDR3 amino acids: CASRDRTGGDYGYTF. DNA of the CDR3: TGTGCCAGCAGGGACCGGACAGGGGGAGATTATGGCTACACCTTC.

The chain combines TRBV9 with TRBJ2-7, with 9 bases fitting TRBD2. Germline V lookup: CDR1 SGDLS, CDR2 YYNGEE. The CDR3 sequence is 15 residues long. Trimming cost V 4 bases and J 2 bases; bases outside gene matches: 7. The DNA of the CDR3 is TGTGCCAGCAGCCCCCGACTAGCGGAAGCCTACGAGCAGTACTTC. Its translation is CASSPRLAEAYEQYF.

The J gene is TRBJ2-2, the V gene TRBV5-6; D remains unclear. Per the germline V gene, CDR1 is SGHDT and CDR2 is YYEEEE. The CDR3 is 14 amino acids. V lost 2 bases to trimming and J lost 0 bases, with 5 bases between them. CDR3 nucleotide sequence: TGTGCCAGCAGCTTCGGTGCGAACACCGGGGAGCTGTTTTTT. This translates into CASSFGANTGELFF.

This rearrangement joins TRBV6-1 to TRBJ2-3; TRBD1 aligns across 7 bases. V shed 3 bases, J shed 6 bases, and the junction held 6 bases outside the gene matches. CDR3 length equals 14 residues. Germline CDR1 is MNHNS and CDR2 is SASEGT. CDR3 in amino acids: CASSDRQGRDTQYF. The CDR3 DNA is TGTGCCAGCAGTGACAGACAGGGTCGGGATACGCAGTATTTT.

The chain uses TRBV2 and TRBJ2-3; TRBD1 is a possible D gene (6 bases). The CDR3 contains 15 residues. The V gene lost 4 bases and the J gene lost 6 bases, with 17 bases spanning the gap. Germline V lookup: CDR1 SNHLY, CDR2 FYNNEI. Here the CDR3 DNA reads TGTGCCAGCAGTGGGTTTAGAACTACAGGGGATACGCAGTATTTT. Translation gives CASSGFRTTGDTQYF.

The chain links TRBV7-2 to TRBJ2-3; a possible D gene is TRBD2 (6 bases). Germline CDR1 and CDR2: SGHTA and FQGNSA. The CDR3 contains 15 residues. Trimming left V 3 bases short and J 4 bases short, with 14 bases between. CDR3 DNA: TGTGCCAGCAGCTTGTGGCGGGGTGGGGCAGATACGCAGTATTTT. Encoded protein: CASSLWRGGADTQYF.

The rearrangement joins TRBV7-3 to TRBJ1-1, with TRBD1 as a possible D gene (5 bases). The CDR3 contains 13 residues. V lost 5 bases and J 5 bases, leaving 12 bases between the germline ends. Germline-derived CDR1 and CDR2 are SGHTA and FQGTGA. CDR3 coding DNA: TGTGCCAGCAGCGCCACCTCAGGGACTGAAGCTTTCTTT. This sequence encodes CASSATSGTEAFF.